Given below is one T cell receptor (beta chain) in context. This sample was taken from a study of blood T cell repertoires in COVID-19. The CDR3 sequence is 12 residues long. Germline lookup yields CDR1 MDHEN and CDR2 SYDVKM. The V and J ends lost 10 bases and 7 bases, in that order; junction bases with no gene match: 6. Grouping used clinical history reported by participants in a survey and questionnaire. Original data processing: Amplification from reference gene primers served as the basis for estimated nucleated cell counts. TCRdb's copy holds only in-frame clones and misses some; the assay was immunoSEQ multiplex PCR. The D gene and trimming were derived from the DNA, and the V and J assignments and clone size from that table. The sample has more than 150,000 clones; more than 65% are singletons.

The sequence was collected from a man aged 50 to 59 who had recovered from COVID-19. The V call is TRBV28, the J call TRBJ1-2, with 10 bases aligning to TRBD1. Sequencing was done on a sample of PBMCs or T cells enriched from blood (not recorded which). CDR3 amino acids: CATRQGALGYTF. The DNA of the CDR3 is TGTGCCACTAGACAGGGGGCTCTTGGCTACACCTTC.